One sample yielded the 8 T cell receptor beta chains listed below, sequenced in a study of blood T cells in healthy people across ages. Together with a sample-barcoded 5' primer, a J-beta primer mix was included in a second PCR lasting 7 to 11 cycles. One entry per CDR3 protein results from TCRdb running MiXCR on the 5' RACE reads. The sample consists of 800,000 or so distinct CDR3 sequences, 35% to 60% of them appearing once. The sequencing sample was made of blood. These receptors were obtained from a man at least 80 years old in good health.

This clonotype was seen more than once but under ten times. This chain joins TRBV29-1 and TRBJ1-2; D remains ambiguous. The V gene lost 6 bases and the J gene lost 2 bases, with 13 bases spanning the gap. From germline, CDR1 is SQVTM and CDR2 ANQGSEA. The CDR3 runs 13 residues. The CDR3 DNA is TGCAGCGTACTAGGGAACCTAAACTATGGCTACACCTTC. It yields the protein CSVLGNLNYGYTF.

The chain carries TRBV12-3 or TRBV12-4 and TRBJ2-3; D is perhaps TRBD2 (6 bases). The CDR3 totals 15 residues. Trimming took 1 base from V and 6 from J, leaving 14 bases between them. CDR3 loop: CASSLGGVRGDTQYF. The CDR3 DNA sequence: TGTGCCAGCAGTTTAGGCGGGGTCAGAGGCGATACGCAGTATTTT.

J is TRBJ2-1 and V is TRBV11-2, with TRBD2 matching 9 bases. Germline V gene sequence: CDR1 SGHAT, CDR2 FQNNGV. The CDR3 covers 16 residues. V gave up 4 bases and J gave up 3 bases; unmatched junction bases: 7. As DNA, the CDR3 is TGTGCCAGCAGCTACGCAGCGGGAGGTTACTACAATGAGCAGTTCTTC. It encodes CASSYAAGGYYNEQFF.

This clonotype was counted a few times. This chain uses TRBV20-1 with TRBJ1-1, with D possibly TRBD1 on 5 matching bases. CDR1 and CDR2 (germline): DFQATT, SNEGSKA (reference sequence). This CDR3 spans 13 amino acids. With 5 bases removed from V and 1 base from J, the gap between germline ends came to 11 bases. In DNA form, the CDR3 reads TGCAGTGCTTTGCAGAGGGGGAACACTGAAGCTTTCTTT. Encoded protein: CSALQRGNTEAFF.

The rearrangement uses TRBV29-1 and TRBJ2-5; 9 nucleotides agree with TRBD2. This CDR3 is 15 amino acids long. V lost 2 bases and J lost 3; bases outside the gene matches: 7. CDR1 and CDR2 (germline): SQVTM, ANQGSEA. CDR3 DNA: TGCAGCGTTGAAAAGTCTAGCGGGACAGAAGAGACCCAGTACTTC. Its translation is CSVEKSSGTEETQYF.

This clonotype was recorded a few times. This CDR3 reads CSAGGGEANVLTF. The CDR3 DNA is TGCAGTGCTGGGGGCGGAGAGGCCAACGTCCTGACTTTC. V and J are TRBV20-1 and TRBJ2-6, with TRBD1 as a possible D gene (6 bases). Trimming pared 5 bases from V and 6 bases from J, leaving 11 bases between. Looked up from germline, CDR1 is DFQATT and CDR2 is SNEGSKA (reference sequence). The CDR3 has 13 residues.

The V call is TRBV11-2, the J call TRBJ2-5; the D is unclear. The CDR3 totals 14 residues. Germline V CDR1 and CDR2: SGHAT, FQNNGV. V was shortened by 5 bases and J by 7 bases, with 17 bases between the two germline ends. The CDR3 sequence is CASSPQAEFGTQYF. The CDR3 DNA is TGTGCCAGCAGCCCCCAAGCCGAATTCGGGACCCAGTACTTC.

This chain joins TRBV5-5 and TRBJ2-5; maybe TRBD2 (5 bases). The CDR3 is 14 amino acids. V was pared by 2 bases and J by 5 bases, with 13 bases between. In germline, CDR1 is SGHKS, CDR2 YYEKEE (reference sequence). DNA for the CDR3: TGTGCCAGCAGCTTCAGACTACAAATGGAGACCCAGTACTTC. Translation: CASSFRLQMETQYF.